These T cell receptor beta chains were read from a single sample in a study of tumor-infiltrating lymphocytes in primary liver carcinoma. TCRdb reprocessed the multiplex PCR reads with MiXCR, giving one entry per CDR3 protein. The sample yields 95,000 to 100,000 distinct CDR3 sequences, about 63% seen once. The sample taken for sequencing was liver tumor tissue from sampling region 2. Receptors originate from a woman aged 55-69 years with primary liver carcinoma and hepatitis B virus infection. CDR3s include the opening cysteine and the closing phenylalanine or tryptophan. The D gene is left open where the match is weak. Not all rows give a size; the values are once, few, many and, for expanded clones, a class.

cdr3_length: 17; clone_size: once; j_call: TRBJ2-1; v_call: TRBV11-2; d_call: TRBD2; cdr3_aa: CASGRRLAGGSGDEQFF; cdr3_nt: TGTGCCAGCGGCAGGAGACTAGCGGGAGGGTCGGGGGATGAGCAGTTTTTC
cdr3_length: 18; clone_size: few; j_call: TRBJ2-1; v_call: TRBV5-5; d_call: NA; cdr3_aa: CASSPEGGRANYYNEQFF; cdr3_nt: TGTGCCAGCAGCCCTGAGGGCGGCAGGGCAAATTACTACAATGAGCAGTTCTTC
cdr3_length: 16; clone_size: once; j_call: TRBJ1-2; v_call: TRBV4-1; d_call: NA; cdr3_aa: CASSQDQWTESGAYTF; cdr3_nt: TGCGCCAGCAGCCAAGATCAGTGGACGGAATCGGGTGCCTACACCTTC
cdr3_length: 17; clone_size: once; j_call: TRBJ1-5; v_call: TRBV4-1; d_call: NA; cdr3_aa: CASSNRILIGIGQPQHF; cdr3_nt: TGCGCCAGCAGCAATAGAATCTTAATAGGGATCGGTCAGCCCCAGCATTTT
cdr3_length: 16; clone_size: NA; j_call: TRBJ1-2; v_call: TRBV11-2; d_call: NA; cdr3_aa: CVSSLGTPEGFYGYSF; cdr3_nt: TGTGTCAGCAGCCTCGGGACACCGGAGGGGTTCTATGGCTACTCCTTT
cdr3_length: 15; clone_size: NA; j_call: TRBJ2-1; v_call: TRBV6-4; d_call: NA; cdr3_aa: CASSAARGPYNEQFF; cdr3_nt: TGTGCCAGCAGTGCAGCCAGGGGCCCCTACAATGAGCAGTTCTTC
cdr3_length: 13; clone_size: once; j_call: TRBJ2-1; v_call: TRBV19; d_call: NA; cdr3_aa: CASSIMLSNEQFF; cdr3_nt: TGTGCCAGTAGTATAATGTTAAGCAATGAGCAGTTCTTC
cdr3_length: 16; clone_size: NA; j_call: TRBJ2-7; v_call: TRBV6-6; d_call: NA; cdr3_aa: CVSSYIRLQWGYEQYF; cdr3_nt: TGTGTCAGCAGTTACATTAGACTGCAATGGGGGTACGAGCAGTACTTC
cdr3_length: 13; clone_size: NA; j_call: TRBJ2-2; v_call: TRBV29-1; d_call: NA; cdr3_aa: CSVMGHSGGELLF; cdr3_nt: TGCAGCGTCATGGGGCACTCGGGCGGGGAGCTTTTATTT
cdr3_length: 15; clone_size: NA; j_call: TRBJ2-7; v_call: TRBV6-5; d_call: NA; cdr3_aa: CASCQRRWGNYEQYF; cdr3_nt: TGTGCCAGCTGCCAGAGACGATGGGGGAATTACGAGCAGTACTTC
cdr3_length: 17; clone_size: NA; j_call: TRBJ2-1; v_call: TRBV11-2; d_call: NA; cdr3_aa: CASILGRQGISYNVQFF; cdr3_nt: TGTGCCAGCATCTTAGGTCGACAAGGTATCTCCTACAATGTGCAGTTCTTC
cdr3_length: 16; clone_size: once; j_call: TRBJ1-6; v_call: TRBV10-2; d_call: NA; cdr3_aa: CASVRFESRHDSPLHF; cdr3_nt: TGCGCCAGCGTCCGTTTCGAGAGCAGGCACGATTCACCCCTCCACTTT
cdr3_length: 14; clone_size: many; j_call: TRBJ2-3; v_call: TRBV30; d_call: NA; cdr3_aa: CAWSWGKGYDTQYF; cdr3_nt: TGTGCCTGGAGCTGGGGGAAAGGCTATGATACGCAGTATTTT
cdr3_length: 18; clone_size: NA; j_call: TRBJ2-2; v_call: TRBV7-8; d_call: TRBD2; cdr3_aa: CASSLIQGSGRNPEELLF; cdr3_nt: TGTGCCAGCAGCTTGATCCAGGGTAGCGGGAGGAATCCTGAGGAGCTGCTTTTT
cdr3_length: 14; clone_size: once; j_call: TRBJ1-1; v_call: TRBV9; d_call: NA; cdr3_aa: CASSVEGRDTEAFF; cdr3_nt: TGTGCCAGCAGCGTAGAGGGAAGAGACACTGAAGCTTTCTTT
cdr3_length: 11; clone_size: once; j_call: TRBJ2-2; v_call: TRBV29-1; d_call: NA; cdr3_aa: CGVLYTGELFF; cdr3_nt: TGCGGCGTTCTATACACCGGGGAACTGTTTTTT
cdr3_length: 15; clone_size: many; j_call: TRBJ2-2; v_call: TRBV12-3/TRBV12-4; d_call: NA; cdr3_aa: CASSLGQAASGELFF; cdr3_nt: TGTGCCAGCAGTTTAGGACAGGCGGCGTCCGGGGAGCTGTTTTTT
cdr3_length: 14; clone_size: NA; j_call: TRBJ2-1; v_call: TRBV11-2; d_call: NA; cdr3_aa: CASSLAGDYNEQFF; cdr3_nt: TGTGCCAGCAGCTTAGCGGGGGATTACAATGAGCAGTTCTTC
cdr3_length: 14; clone_size: NA; j_call: TRBJ2-2; v_call: TRBV6-5; d_call: NA; cdr3_aa: CASSRDMVAGELFF; cdr3_nt: TGTGCCAGCAGTCGGGACATGGTGGCCGGGGAGCTGTTTTTT
cdr3_length: 15; clone_size: NA; j_call: TRBJ2-3; v_call: TRBV12-3/TRBV12-4; d_call: NA; cdr3_aa: CVSSIRKGGRDTQYF; cdr3_nt: TGTGTCAGCAGTATCCGAAAGGGTGGCAGAGATACCCAGTATTTT
cdr3_length: 14; clone_size: NA; j_call: TRBJ2-1; v_call: TRBV7-8; d_call: NA; cdr3_aa: CVSSPLGYYNEEFF; cdr3_nt: TGTGTCAGCAGCCCCCTTGGTTACTACAATGAGGAGTTCTTC
cdr3_length: 12; clone_size: NA; j_call: TRBJ2-1; v_call: TRBV6-6; d_call: NA; cdr3_aa: CASSRIYNDQFF; cdr3_nt: TGTGCCAGCAGTCGGATCTACAATGATCAGTTCTTC
cdr3_length: 15; clone_size: few; j_call: TRBJ2-5; v_call: TRBV15; d_call: TRBD2; cdr3_aa: CATSRDVSGRETQYF; cdr3_nt: TGTGCCACCAGCAGAGACGTTAGCGGGAGAGAGACCCAGTACTTC
cdr3_length: 17; clone_size: NA; j_call: TRBJ1-2; v_call: TRBV29-1; d_call: TRBD1; cdr3_aa: CSVEVAGLTGDGYGYTF; cdr3_nt: TGCAGCGTTGAAGTCGCGGGGCTAACAGGGGACGGCTATGGCTACACCTTC
cdr3_length: 18; clone_size: NA; j_call: TRBJ2-6; v_call: TRBV6-1; d_call: NA; cdr3_aa: CASILRGPRDPGANVLTF; cdr3_nt: TGTGCCAGCATCCTTAGGGGACCGCGAGACCCTGGGGCCAACGTCCTGACTTTC
cdr3_length: 18; clone_size: NA; j_call: TRBJ2-2; v_call: TRBV5-4; d_call: NA; cdr3_aa: CASSLELTGISNTGGLFF; cdr3_nt: TGTGCCAGCAGCTTGGAGCTGACTGGGATATCGAACACCGGGGGGCTGTTTTTT
cdr3_length: 13; clone_size: NA; j_call: TRBJ2-3; v_call: TRBV7-9; d_call: TRBD2; cdr3_aa: CARSLAGAYTQYF; cdr3_nt: TGTGCCAGAAGCTTAGCGGGAGCATATACGCAGTATTTT
cdr3_length: 13; clone_size: many; j_call: TRBJ1-1; v_call: TRBV7-8; d_call: NA; cdr3_aa: CASQPVRNTEAFF; cdr3_nt: TGTGCCAGCCAACCCGTAAGAAACACTGAAGCTTTCTTT
cdr3_length: 12; clone_size: NA; j_call: TRBJ1-2; v_call: TRBV20-1; d_call: NA; cdr3_aa: CSATSGGDGFTF; cdr3_nt: TGCAGTGCTACCTCGGGGGGCGATGGCTTCACCTTC
cdr3_length: 17; clone_size: many; j_call: TRBJ2-2; v_call: TRBV7-8; d_call: TRBD2; cdr3_aa: CASSPTRTSGNTGELFF; cdr3_nt: TGTGCCAGCAGCCCAACCAGGACTAGCGGGAACACCGGGGAGCTGTTTTTT
cdr3_length: 13; clone_size: NA; j_call: TRBJ1-2; v_call: TRBV30; d_call: NA; cdr3_aa: CARSNSNDRGYTF; cdr3_nt: TGTGCCCGGAGTAATTCAAATGATCGAGGCTACACCTTC
cdr3_length: 13; clone_size: NA; j_call: TRBJ2-7; v_call: TRBV11-2; d_call: TRBD1; cdr3_aa: CASTSGGGFEQCF; cdr3_nt: TGTGCCAGTACCTCAGGGGGCGGCTTCGAGCAGTGCTTC
cdr3_length: 13; clone_size: NA; j_call: TRBJ1-6; v_call: TRBV11-2; d_call: NA; cdr3_aa: CASSFVVNSPLHF; cdr3_nt: TGTGCCAGCAGCTTTGTAGTGAATTCACCTCTCCACTTC
cdr3_length: 15; clone_size: NA; j_call: TRBJ2-1; v_call: TRBV11-2; d_call: NA; cdr3_aa: CASGRGQNSCYEQFF; cdr3_nt: TGTGCCAGCGGGCGGGGACAGAACTCCTGCTATGAGCAGTTCTTC
cdr3_length: 12; clone_size: many; j_call: TRBJ2-1; v_call: TRBV12-5; d_call: NA; cdr3_aa: CASGLNGVEQFF; cdr3_nt: TGTGCTAGTGGTTTAAATGGGGTAGAGCAGTTCTTC
cdr3_length: 17; clone_size: few; j_call: TRBJ2-1; v_call: TRBV11-3; d_call: TRBD2; cdr3_aa: CASNLGRGEWGVNEQFF; cdr3_nt: TGTGCCAGTAACTTAGGTCGGGGGGAGTGGGGTGTCAATGAGCAGTTCTTC
cdr3_length: 13; clone_size: NA; j_call: TRBJ2-2; v_call: TRBV11-3; d_call: NA; cdr3_aa: CASRIRESGVLFF; cdr3_nt: TGTGCCAGCAGAATCAGGGAGTCCGGGGTGCTGTTCTTT
cdr3_length: 15; clone_size: NA; j_call: TRBJ2-1; v_call: TRBV11-3; d_call: TRBD2; cdr3_aa: CASSLGISGILGQFF; cdr3_nt: TGTGCCAGCAGCTTAGGAATTAGCGGGATACTTGGGCAGTTCTTC
cdr3_length: 15; clone_size: NA; j_call: TRBJ2-5; v_call: TRBV11-2; d_call: TRBD2; cdr3_aa: CASNPRTRTHETQNF; cdr3_nt: TGTGCCAGCAACCCAAGGACTAGAACACATGAGACCCAGAACTTC
cdr3_length: 12; clone_size: few; j_call: TRBJ2-3; v_call: TRBV28; d_call: NA; cdr3_aa: CASTRPNQPQYF; cdr3_nt: TGTGCCAGCACGCGGCCGAATCAGCCCCAGTATTTT
cdr3_length: 16; clone_size: NA; j_call: TRBJ1-6; v_call: TRBV28; d_call: TRBD1; cdr3_aa: CASRTYRDRNNSALHF; cdr3_nt: TGTGCCAGCAGAACCTACCGGGACAGAAATAATTCAGCCCTCCACTTT
cdr3_length: 13; clone_size: NA; j_call: TRBJ2-2; v_call: TRBV11-2; d_call: TRBD1; cdr3_aa: CANSLEGAGELFF; cdr3_nt: TGTGCCAACAGCTTAGAGGGGGCCGGGGAACTGTTTTTT
cdr3_length: 14; clone_size: many; j_call: TRBJ2-5; v_call: TRBV29-1; d_call: NA; cdr3_aa: CSVEDSGREETQYF; cdr3_nt: TGCAGCGTTGAAGATTCGGGACGGGAAGAGACCCAGTACTTC
cdr3_length: 12; clone_size: NA; j_call: TRBJ1-1; v_call: TRBV29-1; d_call: NA; cdr3_aa: CSAGTGNAEAFF; cdr3_nt: TGCAGCGCTGGTACAGGGAACGCTGAAGCTTTCTTT
cdr3_length: 14; clone_size: NA; j_call: TRBJ1-2; v_call: TRBV11-2; d_call: TRBD1; cdr3_aa: CANSGDRVIHGYTF; cdr3_nt: TGTGCCAACAGCGGGGACAGAGTCATCCATGGCTACACCTTC
cdr3_length: 16; clone_size: many; j_call: TRBJ2-1; v_call: TRBV11-2; d_call: TRBD2; cdr3_aa: CASSSGTLAGNNEQFF; cdr3_nt: TGTGCCAGCAGCTCGGGAACACTAGCGGGAAACAATGAGCAGTTCTTC
cdr3_length: 15; clone_size: NA; j_call: TRBJ2-2; v_call: TRBV6-1; d_call: NA; cdr3_aa: CASSPGRWNTGELFF; cdr3_nt: TGTGCCAGCTCTCCGGGACGATGGAACACCGGGGAGCTGTTTTTT
cdr3_length: 15; clone_size: many; j_call: TRBJ2-1; v_call: TRBV29-1; d_call: NA; cdr3_aa: CSVDTGFGSVGEQFF; cdr3_nt: TGCAGCGTTGACACCGGTTTCGGGAGTGTCGGTGAGCAGTTCTTC
cdr3_length: 14; clone_size: many; j_call: TRBJ2-7; v_call: TRBV7-9; d_call: TRBD1; cdr3_aa: CASSPGQGAYEQYF; cdr3_nt: TGTGCCAGCAGTCCGGGACAGGGGGCCTACGAGCAGTACTTC
cdr3_length: 14; clone_size: NA; j_call: TRBJ2-5; v_call: TRBV11-2; d_call: TRBD2; cdr3_aa: CASNLTSGSGSQYF; cdr3_nt: TGTGCCAGCAACTTGACTAGCGGGAGTGGGTCCCAGTACTTC
cdr3_length: 13; clone_size: NA; j_call: TRBJ2-7; v_call: TRBV18; d_call: TRBD1; cdr3_aa: CASSRDRGREQYF; cdr3_nt: TGTGCCAGCTCACGGGACAGGGGGCGCGAGCAGTACTTC
cdr3_length: 16; clone_size: NA; j_call: TRBJ2-2; v_call: TRBV5-1; d_call: TRBD2; cdr3_aa: CASSLGWTSGSGELFF; cdr3_nt: TGCGCCAGCAGCTTGGGTTGGACTAGCGGGTCCGGGGAGCTGTTTTTT
cdr3_length: 13; clone_size: NA; j_call: TRBJ2-1; v_call: TRBV29-1; d_call: TRBD1; cdr3_aa: CNVGGQSSDELFF; cdr3_nt: TGCAACGTTGGGGGACAGTCCTCGGATGAGCTGTTCTTC
cdr3_length: 15; clone_size: once; j_call: TRBJ2-6; v_call: TRBV12-5; d_call: NA; cdr3_aa: CVSGGRGCGANILTF; cdr3_nt: TGTGTTAGTGGGGGACGGGGTTGTGGGGCCAACATCCTGACTTTC
cdr3_length: 17; clone_size: NA; j_call: TRBJ1-1; v_call: TRBV19; d_call: NA; cdr3_aa: CASTRSWSRDSDTEAFF; cdr3_nt: TGTGCCAGTACCCGTTCGTGGAGTAGGGATAGTGACACTGAAGCTTTCTTT
cdr3_length: 13; clone_size: few; j_call: TRBJ1-2; v_call: TRBV7-3; d_call: TRBD1; cdr3_aa: CASSPGQGRGYTF; cdr3_nt: TGTGCCAGCAGCCCCGGACAGGGACGTGGCTACACCTTC
cdr3_length: 12; clone_size: NA; j_call: TRBJ2-2; v_call: TRBV6-1; d_call: NA; cdr3_aa: CACSRLIGELFF; cdr3_nt: TGTGCCTGCTCTAGGCTCATCGGGGAGCTATTTTTT
cdr3_length: 14; clone_size: NA; j_call: TRBJ1-4; v_call: TRBV20-1; d_call: NA; cdr3_aa: CSARDTGGGEKLFF; cdr3_nt: TGCAGTGCTAGAGATACGGGGGGTGGCGAAAAACTGTTTTTT
cdr3_length: 17; clone_size: NA; j_call: TRBJ2-3; v_call: TRBV5-1; d_call: NA; cdr3_aa: CARCLRPEMGGSDTQYF; cdr3_nt: TGCGCCCGCTGTTTGCGGCCGGAGATGGGTGGCTCAGATACGCAGTATTTT
cdr3_length: 13; clone_size: NA; j_call: TRBJ2-2; v_call: TRBV29-1; d_call: NA; cdr3_aa: CSVGTGSYEELLF; cdr3_nt: NA